The text below deals with one TCR beta chain. The same CDR3 also results from other DNA sequences found in this sample. The data were taken from a study of shared clonotypes between healthy human individuals. The naive CD8 fraction comprised CD45RO-negative cells positively selected for CCR7 and excluded terminally differentiated effector memory CD45RA+ cells. Participating donors were healthy, HIV-negative adults free of recent acute infections or vaccinations. Every donor was a Caucasian adult from Nashville, Tennessee. Trimming took off 4 bases at V and 1 base at J, with 11 bases between the two ends. The CDR3 spans 14 residues. The germline CDR1 and CDR2 sequences are MNHEY and SMNVEV (reference sequence). As handled by the study authors: There were no quality scores in the junction-only immunoSEQ sequences, so filtering differed. Repertoires were generated with immunoSEQ multiplex PCR, while TCRdb's copy carries only in-frame clones and drops some. That table supplies the V and J calls and clone size; D and trimming were determined from the DNA. The sample records nearly 2 million clones, about 95% being singletons.

This sequence was found in a man aged 18 to 29 in good health. Sequencing used naive CD8+ T cells sorted from blood. The chain couples TRBV27 to TRBJ2-7; unclear D gene. The CDR3 loop is CASSSKTTSYEQYF. In DNA form, the CDR3 reads TGTGCCAGCAGTTCAAAAACCACATCCTACGAGCAGTACTTC.